The 7 T cell receptor beta chains presented below share a single source sample, sequenced in a study of OX40 agonist ivuxolimab in advanced cancers. The data were produced by immunoSEQ multiplex PCR, yet TCRdb's version contains in-frame clones alone and is incomplete. The table includes 100,000 to 120,000 clones, approximately 89% detected once. The material sequenced was CD4+ or CD8+ T cells sorted from blood, taken in a trial of the OX40 agonist ivuxolimab. These TCRs come from an adult with an advanced solid tumor such as melanoma, head and neck, liver or kidney cancer.

The V call is TRBV20-1, the J call TRBJ2-1; D uncertain. This CDR3 region has 11 residues. V dropped 3 bases and J dropped 5 bases, with 5 bases sitting between them. Germline V gene lookup returns CDR1 DFQATT and CDR2 SNEGSKA (reference sequence). The chain's CDR3 is CSASENNEQFF. CDR3 DNA: TGCAGTGCTAGCGAGAACAATGAGCAGTTCTTC.

The genes are TRBV27 and TRBJ1-1, with no clear D. V was shortened by 3 bases and J by 1 base, with 18 bases between the two germline ends. CDR3 length: 17 residues. The V gene's germline CDR1 is MNHEY and CDR2 SMNVEV (reference sequence). The CDR3 nucleotides read TGTGCCAGCAGTTTCAGGCAGACTTCGACGGAGAACACTGAAGCTTTCTTT. Amino acids: CASSFRQTSTENTEAFF.

The chain carries TRBV7-3 and TRBJ1-2; D ambiguous. With 5 bases removed from V and 1 base from J, the gap between germline ends came to 14 bases. Germline values: CDR1 SGHTA, CDR2 FQGTGA. The CDR3 contains 15 residues. This chain's CDR3 is CASSPGGGLNYGYTF. DNA for the CDR3: TGTGCCAGCAGCCCGGGAGGAGGACTTAACTATGGCTACACCTTC. The whole variable domain, filled in from reference TRBV7-3 and TRBJ1-2, reads GAGVSQTPSNKVTEKGKYVELRCDPISGHTALYWYRQSLGQGPEFLIYFQGTGAADDSGLPNDRFFAVRPEGSVSTLKIQRTERGDSAVYLCASSPGGGLNYGYTFGSGTRLTVV.

The chain carries TRBV2 and TRBJ2-5; D possibly corresponds to TRBD2 (6 bases). Per germline, CDR1 SNHLY and CDR2 FYNNEI. V was pared by 2 bases and J by 5 bases, with 21 bases between. The CDR3 spans 17 residues. The chain's CDR3 is CASSEWGRSGIRETQYF. CDR3 in DNA: TGTGCCAGCAGTGAATGGGGCCGTAGCGGAATCCGGGAGACCCAGTACTTC.

The gene calls are TRBV25-1 and TRBJ2-3, with TRBD2 matching over 7 bases. J gave up 5 bases and V 5 bases, and 13 bases lay outside the gene matches. This CDR3 has 16 residues. CDR1 is MGHDK, CDR2 SYGVNS, per germline. CDR3 region: CASSQMTSPEGDTQYF. The CDR3 bases are TGTGCCAGCAGTCAAATGACTAGCCCAGAGGGAGATACGCAGTATTTT.

This clone was seen a single time. The rearrangement joins TRBV11-3 to TRBJ2-2; a possible D gene is TRBD2 (5 bases). V was pared by 5 bases and J by 6 bases, with 10 bases between. The CDR3 is 13 residues long. Germline V gene lookup returns CDR1 SGHNT and CDR2 YENEEA. The CDR3 DNA reads as TGTGCCAGCAGCCCGGACGGGGCCGGGGAGCTGTTTTTT. It is translated as CASSPDGAGELFF.

This clone was observed a single time. The V gene is TRBV7-2, the J gene TRBJ1-1, with TRBD1 matching over 8 bases. CDR3 length: 15 amino acids. The trim removed 5 bases at V and 0 bases at J, leaving 5 bases unmatched. Germline assignment: CDR1 SGHTA and CDR2 FQGNSA. The CDR3 coding sequence is TGTGCCAGCAGCCCCAGGGGACAGGTGAACACTGAAGCTTTCTTT. This codes for CASSPRGQVNTEAFF. The full variable domain, rest sourced from reference TRBV7-2 and TRBJ1-1, is GAGVSQSPSNKVTEKGKDVELRCDPISGHTALYWYRQSLGQGLEFLIYFQGNSAPDKSGLPSDRFSAERTGGSVSTLTIQRTQQEDSAVYLCASSPRGQVNTEAFFGQGTRLTVV.